This T cell receptor (beta chain) originates from a study of OX40 agonist ivuxolimab in advanced cancers. About the research overall: Partial responses were recorded for three patients, including one with hepatocellular carcinoma and two with cutaneous melanoma.

Clones were read by immunoSEQ multiplex PCR, and TCRdb kept only the in-frame ones, dropping some. This table holds roughly 67,000 clones, about 90% found once. The V gene's germline CDR1 is GTSNPN and CDR2 SVGIG (reference sequence). This CDR3 spans 14 amino acids. V lost 3 bases to trimming and J lost 7 bases; unmatched junction nucleotides: 5. This receptor was obtained from an adult with an advanced solid tumor such as melanoma, head and neck, liver or kidney cancer. The chain uses TRBV30 and TRBJ1-4, with 10 positions matching TRBD1. The source material was CD4+ or CD8+ T cells sorted from blood, sampled in a trial of the OX40 agonist ivuxolimab. Here the CDR3 DNA reads TGTGCCTGGAGCCGACAGGGGGCTCTTGAAAAACTGTTTTTT. The encoded protein is CAWSRQGALEKLFF.